A single sample gave rise to the 14 T cell receptor beta chains below, sequenced in a study of blood T cell repertoires in COVID-19. TCRdb's copy holds only in-frame clones and misses some; the assay was immunoSEQ multiplex PCR. The sample lists some 120,000 clones, approximately 85% occurring once. Sequenced: peripheral blood. Source of these receptors: a man aged 40-55 years with acute or convalescent COVID-19.

This rearrangement joins TRBV4-1 to TRBJ2-7, with 8 bases that match TRBD1. CDR3 length: 21 amino acids. Germline loops: CDR1 MGHRA, CDR2 YSYEKL. With 2 bases clipped from V and 4 bases from J, the junction kept 25 bases outside the gene matches. CDR3 coding DNA: TGCGCCAGCAGCCAAATAGTTGGTTATCCGGCCAGGGGGCAGCTACCTTACGAGCAGTACTTC. Protein: CASSQIVGYPARGQLPYEQYF.

The chain employs TRBV11-2 and TRBJ2-1; perhaps TRBD2 as D (6 bases). Per the germline V gene, CDR1 is SGHAT and CDR2 is FQNNGV. The CDR3 is 12 amino acids. Trimming pared 3 bases from V and 10 bases from J, leaving 10 bases between. The CDR3 region is CASSFGGEEQFF. In DNA form, the CDR3 reads TGTGCCAGCAGCTTCGGGGGTGAGGAGCAGTTCTTC.

The chain employs TRBV5-1 and TRBJ2-2, with D tentatively TRBD2 (7 bases). Trimming pared 4 bases from V and 6 bases from J, leaving 19 bases between. The CDR3 extends over 16 amino acids. Germline CDR1 SGHRS, CDR2 YFSETQ. The chain's CDR3 is CASSGGATSASGELFF. In nucleotides, the CDR3 is TGCGCCAGCAGCGGGGGGGCGACCTCCGCCTCCGGGGAGCTGTTTTTT.

The rearrangement links TRBV9 to TRBJ2-5, with a tentative D call TRBD2 (5 bases). Trimming took off 1 base at V and 2 bases at J, with 9 bases between the two ends. Germline CDR1 SGDLS, CDR2 YYNGEE. This CDR3 has 14 residues. The CDR3 sequence is CASSVSSGQETQYF. CDR3 coding DNA: TGTGCCAGCAGCGTAAGCAGCGGTCAAGAGACCCAGTACTTC.

Only a few counts were recorded for this clone. CDR3 bases: TGCGCCAGCAGCCAAGTACAGGGGGTAGCCTACGAGCAGTACTTC. Its translation: CASSQVQGVAYEQYF. This chain connects TRBV4-1 to TRBJ2-7, with 8 bases identical to TRBD1. The germline V gene encodes CDR1 MGHRA and CDR2 YSYEKL. The V and J ends lost 1 base and 2 bases, in that order; junction bases with no gene match: 4. This CDR3 is built from 15 residues.

The chain recombines TRBV18 with TRBJ2-2; TRBD1 matches at 7 bases. The CDR3 runs 16 residues. The germline CDR1 and CDR2 sequences are KGHSH and LQKENI. The V gene end was trimmed by 0 bases and the J gene end by 1 base; junction bases not matched to a gene: 2. The CDR3 nucleotides read TGTGCCAGCTCACCACCGGGACAGAAGAACACCGGGGAGCTGTTTTTT. This codes for CASSPPGQKNTGELFF.

The CDR3 is CASSFRSYGYTF. CDR3 in DNA: TGTGCCAGCAGTTTCCGGTCCTATGGCTACACCTTC. J is TRBJ1-2 and V is TRBV28; the D is unclear. The CDR3 has 12 amino acids. Germline CDR1 MDHEN, CDR2 SYDVKM. V lost 3 bases, J lost 4 bases, and 6 bases lay in between.

The genes are TRBV6-5 and TRBJ1-6, with D possibly matching TRBD1 (5 bases). This CDR3 has 15 residues. V lost 5 bases and J 7 bases, leaving 15 bases between the germline ends. CDR1 and CDR2 (germline): MNHEY, SVGAGI. Here the CDR3 reads CASSPTRGGNSPLHF. In nucleotides, the CDR3 is TGTGCCAGCAGTCCCACCCGGGGGGGAAATTCACCCCTCCACTTT.

The chain joins TRBV4-2 to TRBJ1-5, with D tentatively TRBD1 (6 bases). The germline CDR1 and CDR2 sequences are LGHNA and YNFKEQ. The V end lost 2 bases, the J end lost 1 base, and 12 bases lay between the germline ends. There are 16 residues in the CDR3. CDR3 bases: TGTGCCAGCAGCCAATCGGTACAGGGAAGCAATCAGCCCCAGCATTTT. Protein sequence: CASSQSVQGSNQPQHF.

The CDR3 DNA is TGTGCCAGCAGTGAAGTATTAGCAGGGAGGGAGACCCAGTACTTC. Residues: CASSEVLAGRETQYF. This chain joins TRBV2 and TRBJ2-5; D might be TRBD2 (6 bases). Germline CDR1 and CDR2: SNHLY and FYNNEI. V was trimmed by 1 base and J by 5 bases, leaving 14 bases between them. CDR3 length: 15 residues.

This clone came up a few times. The CDR3 DNA sequence: TGCGCCAGCAGCCAAGATTGGGGCCACATTCAGTACTTC. It specifies CASSQDWGHIQYF. This chain connects TRBV4-3 to TRBJ2-4; maybe TRBD1 (5 bases). This CDR3 comprises 13 residues. The germline V and J ends were trimmed by 0 bases and 8 bases, with 8 bases remaining between them. The V gene's germline CDR1 is LGHNA and CDR2 YSLEER.

The chain uses TRBV29-1 and TRBJ1-5; TRBD1 matches at 7 bases. Looked up from germline, CDR1 is SQVTM and CDR2 is ANQGSEA. The length of the CDR3 is 13 residues. V was clipped by 6 bases and J by 3 bases; unmatched bases: 5. The CDR3: CSVADRDNQPQHF. The CDR3 DNA is TGCAGCGTCGCTGACAGGGACAATCAGCCCCAGCATTTT.

The table lists this clone with a count of one. The CDR3 DNA is TGTGCCAGTAGTTTGGTAGCGGGAGGTCACAATGAGCAGTTCTTC. This sequence encodes CASSLVAGGHNEQFF. This chain uses TRBV19 with TRBJ2-1; 10 bases line up with TRBD2. Per the germline V gene, CDR1 is LNHDA and CDR2 is SQIVND (reference sequence). The CDR3 has 15 residues. The V segment lost 5 bases and the J segment 5 bases; nucleotides outside the gene matches: 6.

The chain employs TRBV9 and TRBJ2-2; no reliable D call. The V end was cut by 4 bases, the J end by 0 bases, with 7 bases between. The CDR3 is 14 amino acids. The germline V gene encodes CDR1 SGDLS and CDR2 YYNGEE. The DNA of the CDR3 is TGTGCCAGCAGCTTCTCGGCGAACACCGGGGAGCTGTTTTTT. The encoded protein is CASSFSANTGELFF.